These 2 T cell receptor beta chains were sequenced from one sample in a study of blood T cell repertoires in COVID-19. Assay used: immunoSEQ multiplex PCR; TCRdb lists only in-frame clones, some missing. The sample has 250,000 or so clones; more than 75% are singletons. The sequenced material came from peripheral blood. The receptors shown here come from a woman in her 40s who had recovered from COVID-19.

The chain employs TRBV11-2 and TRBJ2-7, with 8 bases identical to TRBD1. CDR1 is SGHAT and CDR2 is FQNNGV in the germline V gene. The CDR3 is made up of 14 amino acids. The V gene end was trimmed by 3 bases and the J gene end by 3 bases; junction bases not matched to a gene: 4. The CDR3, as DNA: TGTGCCAGCAGCTTCGGGACAGGAGACTACGAGCAGTACTTC. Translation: CASSFGTGDYEQYF.

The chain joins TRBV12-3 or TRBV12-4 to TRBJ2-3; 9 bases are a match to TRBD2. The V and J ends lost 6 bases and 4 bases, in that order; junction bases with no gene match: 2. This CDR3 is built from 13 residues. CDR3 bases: TGTGCCAGCAGGGCGGGAGGGGCAGATACGCAGTATTTT. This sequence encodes CASRAGGADTQYF.